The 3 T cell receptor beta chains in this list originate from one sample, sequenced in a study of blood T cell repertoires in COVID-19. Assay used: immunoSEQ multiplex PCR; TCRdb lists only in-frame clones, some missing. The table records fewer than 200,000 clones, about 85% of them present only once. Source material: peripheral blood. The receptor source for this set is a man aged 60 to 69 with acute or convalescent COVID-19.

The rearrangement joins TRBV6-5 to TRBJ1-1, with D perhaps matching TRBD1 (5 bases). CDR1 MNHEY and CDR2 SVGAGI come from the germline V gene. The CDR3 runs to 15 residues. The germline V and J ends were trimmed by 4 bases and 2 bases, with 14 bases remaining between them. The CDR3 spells CASSLSWGGNTEAFF. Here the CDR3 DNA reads TGTGCCAGCAGTTTATCTTGGGGGGGAAACACTGAAGCTTTCTTT.

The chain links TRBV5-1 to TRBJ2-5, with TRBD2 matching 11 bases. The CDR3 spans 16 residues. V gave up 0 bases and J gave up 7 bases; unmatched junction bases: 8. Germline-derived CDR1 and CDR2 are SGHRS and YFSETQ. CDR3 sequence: CASSLEPSGGSGTQYF. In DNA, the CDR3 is TGCGCCAGCAGCTTGGAGCCTAGCGGGGGGTCCGGGACCCAGTACTTC.

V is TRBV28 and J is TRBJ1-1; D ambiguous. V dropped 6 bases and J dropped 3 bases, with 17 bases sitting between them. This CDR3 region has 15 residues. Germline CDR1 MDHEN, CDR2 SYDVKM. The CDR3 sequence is CASRSLTGGDTEAFF. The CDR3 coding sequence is TGTGCCAGCAGATCTTTGACGGGTGGAGACACTGAAGCTTTCTTT.